Following are 3 T cell receptor beta chains from one sample sequenced in a study of blood T cells in healthy people across ages. A J-beta primer mix and a sample-barcoded 5' primer were used in a second PCR of about 7 to 12 cycles. Via MiXCR, TCRdb re-called the 5' RACE reads, giving one row per CDR3 protein. The table includes over 950,000 distinct CDR3 sequences, 30% to 40% detected once. Sequences were obtained from blood. The receptors shown here come from a man between 18 and 35 years old in good health.

This clonotype was seen repeatedly, ten times or more. The chain carries TRBV7-2 and TRBJ2-3, with D possibly being TRBD2 (6 bases). Trimming shortened V by 1 base and J by 0 bases, and 8 bases separated the two germline ends. Germline lookup yields CDR1 SGHTA and CDR2 FQGNSA. The CDR3 is 15 amino acids. The CDR3: CASSLGTTSTDTQYF. The CDR3 coding sequence is TGTGCCAGCAGCTTAGGGACTACAAGCACAGATACGCAGTATTTT.

This clonotype was counted only a few times. The chain links TRBV28 to TRBJ2-1, with TRBD2 matching 8 bases. Trimming took 5 bases from V and 2 from J; bases not matched to a gene: 5. The CDR3 has 15 amino acids. Germline CDR1 MDHEN, CDR2 SYDVKM. The CDR3 DNA follows: TGTGCCAGCAGTCCGGGGGGGTATCCCTACAATGAGCAGTTCTTC. Amino acids: CASSPGGYPYNEQFF. Variable domain in full (rest from reference TRBV28 and TRBJ2-1): DVKVTQSSRYLVKRTGEKVFLECVQDMDHENMFWYRQDPGLGLRLIYFSYDVKMKEKGDIPEGYSVSREKKERFSLILESASTNQTSMYLCASSPGGYPYNEQFFGPGTRLTVL.

The genes are TRBV11-2 and TRBJ2-2, with 8 bases lining up with TRBD2. The CDR3 extends over 16 amino acids. Germline lookup yields CDR1 SGHAT and CDR2 FQNNGV. V was pared by 3 bases and J by 3 bases, with 6 bases of the junction left unmatched. The CDR3 sequence is CASSFGAGGDTGELFF. As DNA, the CDR3 is TGTGCCAGCAGCTTCGGTGCGGGGGGAGACACCGGGGAGCTGTTTTTT.